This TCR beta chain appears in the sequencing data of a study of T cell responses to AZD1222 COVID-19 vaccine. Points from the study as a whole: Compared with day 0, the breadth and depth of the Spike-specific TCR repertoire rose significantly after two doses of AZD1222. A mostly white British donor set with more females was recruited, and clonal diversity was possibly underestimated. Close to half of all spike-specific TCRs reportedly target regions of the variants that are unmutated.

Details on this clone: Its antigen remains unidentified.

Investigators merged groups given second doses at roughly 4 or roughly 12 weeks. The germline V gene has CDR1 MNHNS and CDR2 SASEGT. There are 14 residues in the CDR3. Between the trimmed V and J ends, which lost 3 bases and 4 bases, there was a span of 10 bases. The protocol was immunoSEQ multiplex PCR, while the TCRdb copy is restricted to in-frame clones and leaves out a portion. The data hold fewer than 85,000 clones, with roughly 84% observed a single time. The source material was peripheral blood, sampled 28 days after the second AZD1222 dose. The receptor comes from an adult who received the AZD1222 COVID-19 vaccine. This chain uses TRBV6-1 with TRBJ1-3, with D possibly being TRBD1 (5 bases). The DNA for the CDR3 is TGTGCCAGCAGTGATGGGGGTTCGGGAAACACCATATATTTT. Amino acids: CASSDGGSGNTIYF.